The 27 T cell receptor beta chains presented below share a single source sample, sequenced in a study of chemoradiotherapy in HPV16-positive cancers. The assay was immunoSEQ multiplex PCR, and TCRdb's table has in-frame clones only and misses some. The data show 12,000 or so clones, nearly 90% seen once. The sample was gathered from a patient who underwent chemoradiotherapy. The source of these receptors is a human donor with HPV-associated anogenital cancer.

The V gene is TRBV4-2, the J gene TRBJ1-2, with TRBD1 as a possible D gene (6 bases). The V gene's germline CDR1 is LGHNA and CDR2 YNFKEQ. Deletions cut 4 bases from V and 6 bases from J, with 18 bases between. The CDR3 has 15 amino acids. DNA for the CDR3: TGTGCCAGCAGCCCATCAGGGGCTTCAGTAGATGGCTACACCTTC. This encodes CASSPSGASVDGYTF.

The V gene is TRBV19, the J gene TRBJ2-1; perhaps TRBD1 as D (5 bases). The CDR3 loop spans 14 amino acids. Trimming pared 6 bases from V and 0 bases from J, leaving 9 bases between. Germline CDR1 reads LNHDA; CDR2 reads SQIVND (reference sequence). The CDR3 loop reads CASRGAPSYNEQFF. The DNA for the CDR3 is TGTGCCAGTAGAGGGGCACCCTCCTACAATGAGCAGTTCTTC.

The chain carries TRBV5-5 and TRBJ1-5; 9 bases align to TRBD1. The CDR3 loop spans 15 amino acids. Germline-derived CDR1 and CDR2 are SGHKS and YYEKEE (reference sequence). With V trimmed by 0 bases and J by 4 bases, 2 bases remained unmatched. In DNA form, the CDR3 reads TGTGCCAGCAGCTTGGGGACAGGGGAAAATCAGCCCCAGCATTTT. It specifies CASSLGTGENQPQHF.

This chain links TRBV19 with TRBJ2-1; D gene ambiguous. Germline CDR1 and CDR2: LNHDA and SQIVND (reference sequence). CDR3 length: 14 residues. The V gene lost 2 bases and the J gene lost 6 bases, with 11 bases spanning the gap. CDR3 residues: CASSILLNFNEQFF. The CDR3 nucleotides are TGTGCCAGTAGTATACTGCTAAACTTCAATGAGCAGTTCTTC.

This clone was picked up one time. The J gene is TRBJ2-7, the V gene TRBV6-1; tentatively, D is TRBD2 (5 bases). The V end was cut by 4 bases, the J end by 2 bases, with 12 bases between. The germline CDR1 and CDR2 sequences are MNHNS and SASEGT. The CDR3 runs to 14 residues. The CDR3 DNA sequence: TGTGCCAGCAGTGCCGAGGGCCCGACCTACGAGCAGTACTTC. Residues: CASSAEGPTYEQYF.

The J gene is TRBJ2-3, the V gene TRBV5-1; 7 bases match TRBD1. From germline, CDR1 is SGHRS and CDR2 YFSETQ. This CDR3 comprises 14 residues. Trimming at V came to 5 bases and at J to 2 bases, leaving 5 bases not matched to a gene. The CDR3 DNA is TGCGCCAGCAGACCGGGACAGCTCACAGATACGCAGTATTTT. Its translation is CASRPGQLTDTQYF.

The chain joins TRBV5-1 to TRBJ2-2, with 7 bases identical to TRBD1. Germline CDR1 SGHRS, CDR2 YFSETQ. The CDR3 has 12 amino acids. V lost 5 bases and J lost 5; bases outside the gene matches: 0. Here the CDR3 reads CASRTGTGELFF. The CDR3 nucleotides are TGCGCCAGCAGGACAGGGACCGGGGAGCTGTTTTTT. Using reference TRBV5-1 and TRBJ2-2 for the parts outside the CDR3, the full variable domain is KAGVTQTPRYLIKTRGQQVTLSCSPISGHRSVSWYQQTPGQGLQFLFEYFSETQRNKGNFPGRFSGRQFSNSRSEMNVSTLELGDSALYLCASRTGTGELFFGEGSRLTVL.

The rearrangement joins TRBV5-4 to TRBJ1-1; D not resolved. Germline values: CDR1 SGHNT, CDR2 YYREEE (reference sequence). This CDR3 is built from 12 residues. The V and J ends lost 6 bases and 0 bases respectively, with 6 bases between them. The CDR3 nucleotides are TGTGCCAGCAAGGGCATGAACACTGAAGCTTTCTTT. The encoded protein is CASKGMNTEAFF.

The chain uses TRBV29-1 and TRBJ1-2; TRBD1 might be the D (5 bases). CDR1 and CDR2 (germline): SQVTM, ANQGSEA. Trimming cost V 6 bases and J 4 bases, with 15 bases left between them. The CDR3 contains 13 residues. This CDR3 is CSVLGTGSYGYTF. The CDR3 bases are TGCAGCGTCCTCGGAACAGGCAGCTATGGCTACACCTTC.

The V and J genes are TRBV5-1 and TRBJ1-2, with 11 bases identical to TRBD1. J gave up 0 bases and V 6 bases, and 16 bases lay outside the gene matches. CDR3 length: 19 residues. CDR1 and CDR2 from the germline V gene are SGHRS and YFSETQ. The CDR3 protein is CASNLGYWDRGESNYGYTF. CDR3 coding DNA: TGCGCCAGCAACCTCGGCTATTGGGACAGGGGGGAATCTAACTATGGCTACACCTTC.

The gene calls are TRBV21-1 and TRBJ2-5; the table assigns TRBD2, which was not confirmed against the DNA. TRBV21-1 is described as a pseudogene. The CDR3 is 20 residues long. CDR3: CASSNRWTSGRRREVETQYF. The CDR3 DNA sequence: TGTGCCAGCAGCAACCGCTGGACTAGCGGGAGACGGCGAGAGGTGGAGACCCAGTACTTC.

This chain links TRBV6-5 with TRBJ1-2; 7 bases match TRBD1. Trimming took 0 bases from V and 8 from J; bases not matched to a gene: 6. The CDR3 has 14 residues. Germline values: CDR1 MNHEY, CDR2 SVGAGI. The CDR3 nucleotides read TGTGCCAGCAGTTACTCGGGGACAGCTGGCGGCTACACCTTC. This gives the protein CASSYSGTAGGYTF.

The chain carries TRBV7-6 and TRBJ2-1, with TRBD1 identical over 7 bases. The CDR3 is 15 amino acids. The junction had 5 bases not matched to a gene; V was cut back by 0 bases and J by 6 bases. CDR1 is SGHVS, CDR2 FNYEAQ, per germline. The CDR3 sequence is CASSLAGGAGNEQFF. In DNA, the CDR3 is TGTGCCAGCAGCTTAGCAGGGGGCGCTGGCAATGAGCAGTTCTTC.

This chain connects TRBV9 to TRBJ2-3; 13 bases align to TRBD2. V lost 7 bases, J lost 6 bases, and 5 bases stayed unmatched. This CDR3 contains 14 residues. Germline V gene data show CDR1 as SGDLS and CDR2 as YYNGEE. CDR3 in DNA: TGTGCCAGCGGGTTGACTAGCGGGGGGGATACGCAGTATTTT. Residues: CASGLTSGGDTQYF.

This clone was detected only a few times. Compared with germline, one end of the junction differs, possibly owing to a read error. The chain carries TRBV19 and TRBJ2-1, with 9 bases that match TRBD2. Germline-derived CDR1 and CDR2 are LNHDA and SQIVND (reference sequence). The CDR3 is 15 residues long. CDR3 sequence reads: CASSVDSGGPNEQFF. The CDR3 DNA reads TGTGCCAGTAGTGTAGATAGCGGGGGCCCCAATGAGCAGTTCTTC.

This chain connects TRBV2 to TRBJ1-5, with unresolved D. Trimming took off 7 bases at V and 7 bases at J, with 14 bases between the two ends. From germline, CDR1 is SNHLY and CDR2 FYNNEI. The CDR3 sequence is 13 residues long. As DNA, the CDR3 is TGTGCCAGCACCCAGGCCCCGCGGCAGCCCCAGCATTTT. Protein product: CASTQAPRQPQHF.

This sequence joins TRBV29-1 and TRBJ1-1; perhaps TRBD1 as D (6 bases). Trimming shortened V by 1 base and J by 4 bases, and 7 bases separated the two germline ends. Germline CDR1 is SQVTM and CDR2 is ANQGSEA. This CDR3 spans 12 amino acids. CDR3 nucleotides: TGCAGCGTTGAAGGACAGGCCACTGAAGCTTTCTTT. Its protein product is CSVEGQATEAFF.

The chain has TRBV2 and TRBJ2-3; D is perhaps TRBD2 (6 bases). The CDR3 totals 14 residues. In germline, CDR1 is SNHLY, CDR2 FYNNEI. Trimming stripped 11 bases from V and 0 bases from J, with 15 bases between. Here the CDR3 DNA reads TGTGCCTCCCAATCACTAGCTAGCACAGATACGCAGTATTTT. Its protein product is CASQSLASTDTQYF.

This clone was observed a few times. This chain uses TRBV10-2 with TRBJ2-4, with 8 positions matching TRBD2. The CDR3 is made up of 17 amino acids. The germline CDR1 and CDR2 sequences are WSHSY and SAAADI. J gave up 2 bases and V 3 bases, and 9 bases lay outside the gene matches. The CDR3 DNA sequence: TGCGCCAGCAGTGACGGGGCCAGCGGGGGTTCCAAAAACATTCAGTACTTC. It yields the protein CASSDGASGGSKNIQYF.

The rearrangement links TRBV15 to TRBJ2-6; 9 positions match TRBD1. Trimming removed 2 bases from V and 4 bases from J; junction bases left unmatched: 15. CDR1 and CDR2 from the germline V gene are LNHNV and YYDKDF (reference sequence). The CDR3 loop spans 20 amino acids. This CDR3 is CATSRSFPGTGIGGANVLTF. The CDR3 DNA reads TGTGCCACCAGCAGATCCTTTCCCGGGACAGGGATCGGGGGGGCCAACGTCCTGACTTTC.

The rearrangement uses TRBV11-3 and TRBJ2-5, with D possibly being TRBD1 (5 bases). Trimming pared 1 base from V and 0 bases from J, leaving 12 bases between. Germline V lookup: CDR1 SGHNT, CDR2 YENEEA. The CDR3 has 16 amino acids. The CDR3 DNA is TGTGCCAGCAGCTTAGGTGCAGGGCAGTACCAAGAGACCCAGTACTTC. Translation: CASSLGAGQYQETQYF.

In DNA form, the CDR3 reads TGTGCCAGCAGCTTGGGCAGGACCTGGGAGCAGTACTTC. It is translated as CASSLGRTWEQYF. The chain recombines TRBV5-8 with TRBJ2-7; no clear D gene. The length of the CDR3 is 13 residues. The germline CDR1 and CDR2 sequences are SGHTS and YDEGEE. V was trimmed by 0 bases and J by 7 bases, leaving 11 bases between them.

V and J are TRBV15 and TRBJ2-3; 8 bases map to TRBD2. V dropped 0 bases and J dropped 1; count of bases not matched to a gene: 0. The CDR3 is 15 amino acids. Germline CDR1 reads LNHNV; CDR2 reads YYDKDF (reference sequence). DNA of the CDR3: TGTGCCACCAGCAGAGAGCGGGGGGGCACAGATACGCAGTATTTT. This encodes CATSRERGGTDTQYF.

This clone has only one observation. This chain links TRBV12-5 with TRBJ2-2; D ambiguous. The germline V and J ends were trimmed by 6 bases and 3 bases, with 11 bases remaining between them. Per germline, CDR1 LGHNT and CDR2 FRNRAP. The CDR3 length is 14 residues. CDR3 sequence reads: CASGSRAHTGELFF. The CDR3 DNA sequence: TGTGCTAGTGGCTCACGAGCTCACACCGGGGAGCTGTTTTTT.

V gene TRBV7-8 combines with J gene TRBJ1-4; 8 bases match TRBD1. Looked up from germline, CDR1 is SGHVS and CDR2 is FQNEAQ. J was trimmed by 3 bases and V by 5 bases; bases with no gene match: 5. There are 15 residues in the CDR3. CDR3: CASSDQGAPNEKLFF. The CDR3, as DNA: TGTGCCAGCAGCGATCAGGGGGCGCCTAATGAAAAACTGTTTTTT.

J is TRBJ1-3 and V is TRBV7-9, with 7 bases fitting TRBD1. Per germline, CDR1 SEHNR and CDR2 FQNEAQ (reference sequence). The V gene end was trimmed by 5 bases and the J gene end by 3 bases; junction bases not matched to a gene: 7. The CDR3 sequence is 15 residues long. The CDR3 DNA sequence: TGTGCCAGCAGCGCCGGACAGGCGATTGGAAACACCATATATTTT. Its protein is CASSAGQAIGNTIYF.

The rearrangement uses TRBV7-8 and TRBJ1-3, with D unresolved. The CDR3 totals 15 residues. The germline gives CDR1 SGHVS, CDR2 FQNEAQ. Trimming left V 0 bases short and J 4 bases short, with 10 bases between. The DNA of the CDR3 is TGTGCCAGCAGCTTAGCTGCGGCCGCCGGAAACACCATATATTTT. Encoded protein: CASSLAAAAGNTIYF. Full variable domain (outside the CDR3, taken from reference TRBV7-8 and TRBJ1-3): GAGVSQSPRYKVAKRGQDVALRCDPISGHVSLFWYQQALGQGPEFLTYFQNEAQLDKSGLPSDRFFAERPEGSVSTLKIQRTQQEDSAVYLCASSLAAAAGNTIYFGEGSWLTVV.